The clone carrying this T cell receptor (beta chain) was observed a single time. V lost 5 bases and J 9 bases, leaving 14 bases between the germline ends. This CDR3 spans 13 amino acids. The germline V gene encodes CDR1 MNHEY and CDR2 SVGAGI. The entry originates in a study of technical replicates of blood from a few donors. Generated by immunoSEQ multiplex PCR, the TCRdb table keeps only in-frame clones and is missing some. The data show about 50,000 clones, approximately 90% seen once. The sequenced sample was PBMCs. The receptor was derived from a human donor in good health. Some clones in this sample may be carry-over from other donors' samples. The rearrangement joins TRBV6-5 to TRBJ1-5; unclear D gene. The CDR3 DNA sequence: TGTGCCAGCAGTGCTTACAAGGAGGGGCCCCAGCATTTT. Its protein product is CASSAYKEGPQHF.